This T cell receptor (beta chain) was identified in a study of CD8 T cells in Susac syndrome. The CDR3 is 14 amino acids. Trimming took 6 bases from V and 8 from J; bases not matched to a gene: 10. Random hexamers served to reverse transcribe about 0.5 to 1 ug RNA. TCRdb itself ran the immunoSEQ multiplex PCR reads through MiXCR, one entry per CDR3 protein. The sample records more than 150,000 distinct CDR3 sequences, almost 96% being singletons. Sample: CD4+ T cells from PBMCs. The chain carries TRBV12-3 or TRBV12-4 and TRBJ2-1; 7 positions agree with TRBD2. The TCR was taken from a human donor with Susac syndrome. The DNA of the CDR3 is TGTGCCAGCAGAGCGGGACTTCGCCTCCATGAGCAGTTCTTC. Protein: CASRAGLRLHEQFF.